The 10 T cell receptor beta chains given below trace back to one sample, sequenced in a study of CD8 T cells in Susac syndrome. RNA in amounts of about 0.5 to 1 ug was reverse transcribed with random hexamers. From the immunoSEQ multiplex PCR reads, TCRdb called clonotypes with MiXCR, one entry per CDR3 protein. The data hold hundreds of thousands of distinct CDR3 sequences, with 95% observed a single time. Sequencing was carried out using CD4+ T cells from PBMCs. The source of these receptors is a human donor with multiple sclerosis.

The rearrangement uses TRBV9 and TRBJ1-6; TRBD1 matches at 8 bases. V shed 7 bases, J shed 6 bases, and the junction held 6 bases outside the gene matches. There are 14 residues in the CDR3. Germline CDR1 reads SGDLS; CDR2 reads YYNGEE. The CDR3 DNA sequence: TGTGCCAGCGGACGGACAGGGTCTAATTCACCCCTCCACTTT. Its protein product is CASGRTGSNSPLHF. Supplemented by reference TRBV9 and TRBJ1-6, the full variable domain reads DSGVTQTPKHLITATGQRVTLRCSPRSGDLSVYWYQQSLDQGLQFLIQYYNGEERAKGNILERFSAQQFPDLHSELNLSSLELGDSALYFCASGRTGSNSPLHFGNGTRLTVT.

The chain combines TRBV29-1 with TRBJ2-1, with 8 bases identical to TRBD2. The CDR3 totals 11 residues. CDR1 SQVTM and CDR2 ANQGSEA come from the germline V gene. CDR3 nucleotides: TGCAGACGGGGGGGCCTTAGGGAGCAGTTCTTC. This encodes CRRGGLREQFF.

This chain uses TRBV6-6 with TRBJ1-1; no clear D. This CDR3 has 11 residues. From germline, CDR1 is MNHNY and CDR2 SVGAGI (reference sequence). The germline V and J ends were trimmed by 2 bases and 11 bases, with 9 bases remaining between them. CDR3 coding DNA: TGTGCCAGCAGTTACGGCCTCGGGGCTTTCTTT. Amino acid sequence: CASSYGLGAFF.

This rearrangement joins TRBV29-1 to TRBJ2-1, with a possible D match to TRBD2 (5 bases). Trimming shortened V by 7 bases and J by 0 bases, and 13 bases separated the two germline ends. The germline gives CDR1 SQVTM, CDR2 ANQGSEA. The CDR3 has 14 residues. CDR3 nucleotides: TGCAGCGCTCGGGGAGTGAACTCCTACAATGAGCAGTTCTTC. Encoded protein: CSARGVNSYNEQFF.

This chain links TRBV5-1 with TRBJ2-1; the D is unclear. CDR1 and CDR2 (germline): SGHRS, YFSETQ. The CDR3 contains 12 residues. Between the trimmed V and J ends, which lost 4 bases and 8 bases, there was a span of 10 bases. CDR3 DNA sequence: TGCGCCAGCAGCCGTGAACTGTATGAGCAGTTCTTC. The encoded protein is CASSRELYEQFF.

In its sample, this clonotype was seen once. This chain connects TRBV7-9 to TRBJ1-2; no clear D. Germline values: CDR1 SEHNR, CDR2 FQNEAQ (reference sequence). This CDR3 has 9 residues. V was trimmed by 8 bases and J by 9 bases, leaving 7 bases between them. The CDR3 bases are TGTGCCAGCGGGCAAAGCTACACCTTC. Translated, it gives CASGQSYTF.

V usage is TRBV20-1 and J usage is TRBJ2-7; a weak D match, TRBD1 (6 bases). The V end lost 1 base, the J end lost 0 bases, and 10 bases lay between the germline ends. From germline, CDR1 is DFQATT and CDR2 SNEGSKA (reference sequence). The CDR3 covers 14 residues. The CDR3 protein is CSARGDRFSYEQYF. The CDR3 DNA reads TGCAGTGCTAGAGGCGACAGGTTCTCCTACGAGCAGTACTTC.

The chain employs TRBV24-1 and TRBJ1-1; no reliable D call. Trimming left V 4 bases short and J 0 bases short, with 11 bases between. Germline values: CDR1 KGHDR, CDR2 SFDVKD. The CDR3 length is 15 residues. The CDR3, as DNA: TGTGCCACCAGTGAAGTAGATGCAATGAACACTGAAGCTTTCTTT. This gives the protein CATSEVDAMNTEAFF.

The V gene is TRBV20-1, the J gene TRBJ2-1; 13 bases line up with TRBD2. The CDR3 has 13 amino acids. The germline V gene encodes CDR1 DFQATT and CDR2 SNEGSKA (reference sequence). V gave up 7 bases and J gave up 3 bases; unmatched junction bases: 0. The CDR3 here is CSGTSGGYNEQFF. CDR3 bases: TGCAGTGGGACTAGCGGGGGCTACAATGAGCAGTTCTTC.

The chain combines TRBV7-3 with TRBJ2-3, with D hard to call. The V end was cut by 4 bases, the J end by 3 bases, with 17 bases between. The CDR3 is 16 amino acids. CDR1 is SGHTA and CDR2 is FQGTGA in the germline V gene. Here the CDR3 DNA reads TGTGCCAGCAGCTCACACCCGACGCGCCCGACAGATACGCAGTATTTT. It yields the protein CASSSHPTRPTDTQYF.